These T cell receptor beta chains were read from a single sample in a study of human T cells and chemical hapten exposure. TCRdb passed the RACE reads through MiXCR, listing each CDR3 protein once. This table has 50,000 or so distinct CDR3 sequences, about 10% appearing once. The sample was whole blood, taken in connection with sensitization to the hapten diphenylcyclopropenone (DPC). These receptors were taken from a woman between 35 and 50 years old with alopecia areata. Some clones in this sample may be carry-over from other donors' samples. CDR3s include the opening cysteine and the closing phenylalanine or tryptophan. Fields, in order: clone size, J gene, V gene, D gene, CDR3 protein, CDR3 DNA. The D gene is left open where the match is weak. The listing skips clone size in some rows; elsewhere it reads once, few, many or a size class.

clone_size: few
j_call: TRBJ1-5
v_call: TRBV20-1
d_call: NA
cdr3_aa: CSAGGFGQPQHF
cdr3_nt: TGCAGTGCGGGGGGCTTCGGACAGCCCCAGCATTTT

clone_size: NA
j_call: TRBJ2-7
v_call: TRBV28
d_call: NA
cdr3_aa: CASSSPPYRVWYEQYF
cdr3_nt: TGTGCCAGCAGTTCCCCTCCCTACAGGGTTTGGTACGAGCAGTACTTC

clone_size: NA
j_call: TRBJ2-3
v_call: TRBV6-1
d_call: NA
cdr3_aa: CASSRAAGLTDTQYF
cdr3_nt: TGTGCCAGCAGTCGGGCGGCCGGACTCACAGATACGCAGTATTTT

clone_size: many
j_call: TRBJ2-7
v_call: TRBV10-2
d_call: TRBD1
cdr3_aa: CASSEPGGISHEQYF
cdr3_nt: TGCGCCAGCAGTGAGCCAGGGGGCATTAGCCACGAGCAGTACTTC

clone_size: many
j_call: TRBJ1-3
v_call: TRBV29-1
d_call: TRBD1
cdr3_aa: CSARTGAGNTIYF
cdr3_nt: TGCAGCGCCCGGACAGGGGCTGGAAACACCATATATTTT

clone_size: many
j_call: TRBJ2-2
v_call: TRBV6-5
d_call: TRBD1
cdr3_aa: CASREQGILTGELFF
cdr3_nt: TGTGCCAGCAGGGAACAGGGGATACTAACCGGGGAGCTGTTTTTT

clone_size: NA
j_call: TRBJ1-2
v_call: TRBV7-9
d_call: NA
cdr3_aa: CASSLELVIGDGYTF
cdr3_nt: TGTGCCAGCAGCTTAGAGCTGGTCATCGGCGATGGCTACACCTTC

clone_size: few
j_call: TRBJ1-2
v_call: TRBV12-3/TRBV12-4
d_call: NA
cdr3_aa: CASSPGTPYTF
cdr3_nt: TGTGCCAGCAGTCCCGGGACGCCCTACACCTTC

clone_size: few
j_call: TRBJ2-1
v_call: TRBV20-1
d_call: TRBD1
cdr3_aa: CSATRGDREKYNEQFF
cdr3_nt: TGCAGTGCTACCCGGGGGGACAGGGAGAAATACAATGAGCAGTTCTTC

clone_size: many
j_call: TRBJ2-1
v_call: TRBV4-1
d_call: NA
cdr3_aa: CASSQTRGAGWEQFF
cdr3_nt: TGCGCCAGCAGCCAAACCCGGGGTGCGGGTTGGGAGCAGTTCTTC

clone_size: NA
j_call: TRBJ2-3
v_call: TRBV29-1
d_call: TRBD2
cdr3_aa: CSVETLAGGTDTQYF
cdr3_nt: TGCAGCGTTGAAACCCTAGCGGGAGGTACAGATACGCAGTATTTT

clone_size: medium-sized
j_call: TRBJ2-2
v_call: TRBV4-3
d_call: NA
cdr3_aa: CASSQDPPGDTGELFF
cdr3_nt: TGCGCCAGCAGCCAAGATCCCCCCGGGGACACCGGGGAGCTGTTTTTT

clone_size: NA
j_call: TRBJ2-2
v_call: TRBV2
d_call: NA
cdr3_aa: CASSTPGTSKAGELFF
cdr3_nt: TGTGCCAGCAGCACGCCCGGGACTTCAAAAGCCGGGGAGCTGTTTTTT

clone_size: NA
j_call: TRBJ2-4
v_call: TRBV3-1
d_call: NA
cdr3_aa: CASSLGSNIQYF
cdr3_nt: TGTGCCAGCAGTCTCGGATCAAACATTCAGTACTTC

clone_size: NA
j_call: TRBJ1-4
v_call: TRBV9
d_call: TRBD1
cdr3_aa: CASSSRQGAGEKLFF
cdr3_nt: TGTGCCAGCAGCTCGCGACAGGGGGCAGGGGAAAAACTGTTTTTT

clone_size: many
j_call: TRBJ2-2
v_call: TRBV7-6
d_call: TRBD1
cdr3_aa: CASSPGTGGGGELFF
cdr3_nt: TGTGCCAGCAGCCCCGGGACAGGGGGCGGCGGGGAGCTGTTTTTT

clone_size: few
j_call: TRBJ2-1
v_call: TRBV12-2
d_call: NA
cdr3_aa: CASRFTMGEQFF
cdr3_nt: TGTGCAAGTCGCTTCACCATGGGTGAGCAGTTCTTC

clone_size: NA
j_call: TRBJ2-5
v_call: TRBV28
d_call: TRBD2
cdr3_aa: CASSFRREAHPAYQETQYF
cdr3_nt: TGTGCCAGCAGTTTTAGGCGGGAGGCCCACCCCGCCTACCAAGAGACCCAGTACTTC

clone_size: few
j_call: TRBJ1-5
v_call: TRBV28
d_call: TRBD1
cdr3_aa: CASRSTGRFPYSNQPQHF
cdr3_nt: TGTGCCAGCAGATCGACAGGGAGGTTCCCCTATAGCAATCAGCCCCAGCATTTT

clone_size: many
j_call: TRBJ2-2
v_call: TRBV10-3
d_call: NA
cdr3_aa: CAISAHPPGNTGELFF
cdr3_nt: TGTGCCATCAGCGCCCACCCGCCAGGAAACACCGGGGAGCTGTTTTTT

clone_size: many
j_call: TRBJ2-1
v_call: TRBV12-5
d_call: NA
cdr3_aa: CASGLERGYNEQFF
cdr3_nt: TGTGCTAGTGGGCTGGAGCGCGGCTACAATGAGCAGTTCTTC